These 16 T cell receptor beta chains came from one sample sequenced in a study of OX40 agonist ivuxolimab in advanced cancers. Assay: immunoSEQ multiplex PCR; the TCRdb copy retains only in-frame clones and omits some. The sample carries some 66,000 clones, around 80% recorded once. This sample comprised CD4+ or CD8+ T cells sorted from blood, obtained in a trial of the OX40 agonist ivuxolimab. Receptors were obtained from an adult with an advanced solid tumor such as melanoma, head and neck, liver or kidney cancer.

The chain recombines TRBV15 with TRBJ2-3, with TRBD2 matching over 9 bases. V dropped 3 bases and J dropped 0; count of bases not matched to a gene: 4. This CDR3 comprises 16 residues. The germline gives CDR1 LNHNV, CDR2 YYDKDF (reference sequence). The CDR3 region has the DNA TGTGCCACCAGCAGTAGCGGGGGAGCTAGCACAGATACGCAGTATTTT. Its translation: CATSSSGGASTDTQYF.

This chain connects TRBV25-1 to TRBJ2-3; perhaps TRBD2 as D (5 bases). Germline lookup yields CDR1 MGHDK and CDR2 SYGVNS. CDR3 length: 15 residues. V was trimmed by 4 bases and J by 2 bases, leaving 13 bases between them. The DNA of the CDR3 is TGTGCCAGCAGTGGGTTCCACGGGGTCACAGATACGCAGTATTTT. It codes for CASSGFHGVTDTQYF.

By sample fraction, this clone is medium-sized (0.01 to 0.1%). In DNA, the CDR3 is TGTGCCAGCAGGGGGACAACCCTCGAGCAGTACTTC. Translated: CASRGTTLEQYF. The rearrangement uses TRBV27 and TRBJ2-7; TRBD1 might be the D (6 bases). V was trimmed by 6 bases and J by 6 bases, leaving 12 bases between them. Looked up from germline, CDR1 is MNHEY and CDR2 is SMNVEV (reference sequence). The CDR3 contains 12 residues.

The chain uses TRBV7-9 and TRBJ2-1; 8 bases are shared with TRBD1. The CDR3 is 16 amino acids. V shed 1 base and J 6 bases; nucleotides not matched to a gene: 8. The germline V gene has CDR1 SEHNR and CDR2 FQNEAQ (reference sequence). The CDR3 region has the DNA TGTGCCAGCAGCTTAGGGTCAGGGGGCTCATCCAATGAGCAGTTCTTC. Protein sequence: CASSLGSGGSSNEQFF.

This clone has only one observation. The rearrangement links TRBV21-1 to TRBJ1-3. TRBV21-1 is an annotated pseudogene. The CDR3 contains 14 residues. CDR3 sequence: CASSTGRPGNTIYF. In nucleotides, the CDR3 is TGTGCCAGCAGCACCGGACGACCTGGAAACACCATATATTTT.

This clone occurred once. This chain joins TRBV11-2 and TRBJ2-1, with TRBD1 matching over 8 bases. CDR3 length equals 17 residues. J gave up 2 bases and V 1 base, and 7 bases lay outside the gene matches. Germline V gene sequence: CDR1 SGHAT, CDR2 FQNNGV. The CDR3 loop reads CASSLVRGRGAYNEQFF. CDR3 coding DNA: TGTGCCAGCAGCTTAGTCAGGGGGCGCGGTGCCTACAATGAGCAGTTCTTC.

The V and J genes are TRBV27 and TRBJ2-1, with unresolved D. Trimming removed 3 bases from V and 4 bases from J, with 10 bases in between. Germline CDR1 reads MNHEY; CDR2 reads SMNVEV (reference sequence). There are 14 residues in the CDR3. The CDR3 here is CASSFSGRYNEQFF. The CDR3, as DNA: TGTGCCAGCAGTTTTTCGGGCAGGTACAATGAGCAGTTCTTC.

The chain recombines TRBV5-6 with TRBJ2-5; no clear D gene. CDR1 and CDR2 (germline): SGHDT, YYEEEE. The V end lost 1 base, the J end lost 5 bases, and 15 bases lay between the germline ends. The CDR3 runs 15 residues. The CDR3: CASSLSLESRETQYF. DNA of the CDR3: TGTGCCAGCAGCTTGTCGCTTGAGAGTCGGGAGACCCAGTACTTC.

This clone has only a few counts. The junction shows a germline mismatch at one end, possibly a read error. The chain is built from TRBV7-7 and TRBJ2-1; a possible D gene is TRBD1 (5 bases). Germline values: CDR1 SSHAT, CDR2 FNYEAQ (reference sequence). This CDR3 is built from 13 residues. CDR3 amino acids: CASMAQGGNEQFF. The CDR3, as DNA: TGTGCTAGCATGGCGCAGGGTGGCAATGAGCAGTTCTTC.

The chain is built from TRBV15 and TRBJ2-7, with D perhaps matching TRBD2 (6 bases). Germline CDR1 reads LNHNV; CDR2 reads YYDKDF (reference sequence). V was pared by 1 base and J by 5 bases, with 9 bases between. The CDR3 covers 13 residues. The CDR3 loop is CATSRGRLDEQYF. Here the CDR3 DNA reads TGTGCCACCAGCAGAGGGAGACTAGACGAGCAGTACTTC.

V is TRBV28 and J is TRBJ2-1, with TRBD2 matching 9 bases. The trim removed 2 bases at V and 1 base at J, leaving 6 bases unmatched. Germline V lookup: CDR1 MDHEN, CDR2 SYDVKM. The CDR3 has 17 amino acids. The CDR3 DNA follows: TGTGCCAGCAGTTTAATAGTAGCGGGAGCTTCCTACAATGAGCAGTTCTTC. This translates into CASSLIVAGASYNEQFF.

The CDR3 loop is CASSPLGAPEEQFF. In DNA, the CDR3 is TGCGCCAGCAGCCCCTTGGGGGCGCCCGAAGAGCAGTTCTTC. The rearrangement joins TRBV4-3 to TRBJ2-1, with D maybe TRBD1 (6 bases). This CDR3 region has 14 residues. Germline-derived CDR1 and CDR2 are LGHNA and YSLEER. Trimming shortened V by 4 bases and J by 10 bases, and 17 bases separated the two germline ends.

This chain uses TRBV5-6 with TRBJ2-5; 11 bases map to TRBD1. V was pared by 5 bases and J by 1 base, with 7 bases of the junction left unmatched. The CDR3 consists of 16 residues. Germline CDR1 reads SGHDT; CDR2 reads YYEEEE. The CDR3 sequence: CASSLWTGGSQETQYF. In DNA form, the CDR3 reads TGTGCCAGCAGTCTCTGGACAGGGGGCTCCCAAGAGACCCAGTACTTC.

This chain connects TRBV7-9 to TRBJ1-3; D not certain. The germline V gene has CDR1 SEHNR and CDR2 FQNEAQ (reference sequence). V shed 2 bases and J shed 2 bases, with 7 bases lying between them. The CDR3 consists of 14 residues. CDR3 DNA sequence: TGTGCCAGCAGCTTAATCAGGCCTGGAAACACCATATATTTT. Translated: CASSLIRPGNTIYF.

The chain employs TRBV19 and TRBJ1-5; TRBD1 matches at 9 bases. With V trimmed by 5 bases and J by 4 bases, 3 bases remained unmatched. This CDR3 is 14 amino acids long. Germline V gene lookup returns CDR1 LNHDA and CDR2 SQIVND (reference sequence). The CDR3 sequence: CASSPGQGNQPQHF. The CDR3, as DNA: TGTGCCAGTAGTCCGGGACAGGGAAATCAGCCCCAGCATTTT.

The chain joins TRBV27 to TRBJ2-5; D might be TRBD2 (6 bases). The germline V gene encodes CDR1 MNHEY and CDR2 SMNVEV (reference sequence). V lost 8 bases and J 9 bases, leaving 16 bases between the germline ends. The CDR3 runs to 12 residues. CDR3 amino acids: CASWGLGGAQYF. The CDR3 nucleotides are TGTGCCAGCTGGGGCCTTGGAGGGGCCCAGTACTTC.